This TCR beta chain was documented in a study of cytomegalovirus exposure and HLA in healthy donors. About the study: HLA-typed donors contributed around 82 million unique TCRs, which were held in an early data release. Study conclusions and caveats: A later analysis appeared to link common viral pathogens to several of the most significant clusters. TCR beta sequences reportedly predicted most subjects' HLA-A and HLA-B alleles accurately. It was only CMV serostatus that was available as immune exposure information.

Details on this clone: Its target is not known.

The study ran its PCR with 60 Vbeta and 13 Jbeta primers. TCRdb's table, derived via immunoSEQ multiplex PCR, lists solely in-frame clones and lacks some. The sample includes some 110,000 clones, about four fifths seen only once; the top ten take around 1.3%. V dropped 2 bases and J dropped 4; count of bases not matched to a gene: 2. Germline-derived CDR1 and CDR2 are MNHNY and SVGAGI (reference sequence). The CDR3 extends over 14 amino acids. V usage is TRBV6-6 and J usage is TRBJ1-5; 7 nucleotides line up with TRBD1. The sequence derives from a man aged 25-45 years in good health and CMV-seronegative. Source material: PBMCs. The DNA for the CDR3 is TGTGCCAGCAGTTACCAGGGGGAAAATCAGCCCCAGCATTTT. This translates into CASSYQGENQPQHF.